A single T cell receptor (beta chain) is shown here with its context. These data belong to a study of control samples from healthy donors and cancer patients. Produced via immunoSEQ multiplex PCR; TCRdb's table is partial and in-frame only. The sample lists 90,000 to 100,000 clones; about nine tenths were seen once. This sequence originates from a woman aged 18-29 years in good health. The sequenced material came from blood.

CDR3 sequence: CASTRGDLSTGELFF. The CDR3 nucleotides read TGTGCCAGTACACGCGGAGATTTGAGCACCGGGGAGCTGTTTTTT. J is TRBJ2-2 and V is TRBV19; no clear D. Trimming stripped 7 bases from V and 4 bases from J, with 16 bases between. Germline V gives CDR1 LNHDA, CDR2 SQIVND (reference sequence). The CDR3 totals 15 residues.